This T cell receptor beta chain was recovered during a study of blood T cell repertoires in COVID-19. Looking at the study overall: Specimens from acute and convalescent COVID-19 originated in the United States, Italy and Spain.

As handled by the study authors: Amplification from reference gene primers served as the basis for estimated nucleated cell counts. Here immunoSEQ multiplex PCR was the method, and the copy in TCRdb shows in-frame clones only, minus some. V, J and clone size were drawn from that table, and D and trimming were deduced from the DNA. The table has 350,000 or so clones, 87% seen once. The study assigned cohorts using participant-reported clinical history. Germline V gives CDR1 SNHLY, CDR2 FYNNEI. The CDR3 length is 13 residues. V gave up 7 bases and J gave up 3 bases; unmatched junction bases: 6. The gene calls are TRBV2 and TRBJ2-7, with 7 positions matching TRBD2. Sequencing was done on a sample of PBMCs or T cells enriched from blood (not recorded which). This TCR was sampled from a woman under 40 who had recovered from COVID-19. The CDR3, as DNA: TGTGCCAGCACGGGGGGTCCAAGCTACGAGCAGTACTTC. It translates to CASTGGPSYEQYF.